This TCR beta chain came from a study of response to subunit inactivated influenza vaccine. This clonotype was detected a few times. The antigen is undetermined. TCRdb fed the RT-PCR reads into MiXCR, producing one record per CDR3 protein. The profile shows about 190,000 distinct CDR3 sequences, 13% to 15% of them singletons. Study-level points and caveats: Authors suggested that a seasonal influenza vaccination recruits few new T cells each time.

Trimming removed 3 bases at V and 7 bases at J, with 9 bases between. The CDR3 has 13 residues. The specimen was CD8+ T cells sorted from PBMCs, collected roughly 5 days after vaccination. V usage is TRBV12-3 or TRBV12-4 and J usage is TRBJ2-2; no clear D. This receptor was taken from a middle-aged man who received an inactivated influenza vaccine. The chain's CDR3 is CASSFLFGGELFF. The CDR3 DNA reads TGTGCCAGCAGTTTCTTGTTCGGCGGGGAGCTGTTTTTT.